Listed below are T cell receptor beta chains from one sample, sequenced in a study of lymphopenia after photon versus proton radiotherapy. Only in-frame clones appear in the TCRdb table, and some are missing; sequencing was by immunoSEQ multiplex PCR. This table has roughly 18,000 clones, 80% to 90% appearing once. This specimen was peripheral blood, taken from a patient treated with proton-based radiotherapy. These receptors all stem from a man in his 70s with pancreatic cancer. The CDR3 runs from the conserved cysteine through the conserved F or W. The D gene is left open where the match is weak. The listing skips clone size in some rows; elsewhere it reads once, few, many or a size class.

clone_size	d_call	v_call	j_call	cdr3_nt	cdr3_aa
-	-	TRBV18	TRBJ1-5	TGTGCCAGCTCACTAGACCGGGAGCAGCCCCAGCATTTT	CASSLDREQPQHF
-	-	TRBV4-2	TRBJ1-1	TGTGCCAGCAGCCAAGGACTCTTGAACACTGAAGCTTTCTTT	CASSQGLLNTEAFF
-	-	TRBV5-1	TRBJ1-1	TGCGCCAGCAGCCCCCGGACGGAAGGGAACACTGAAGCTTTCTTT	CASSPRTEGNTEAFF
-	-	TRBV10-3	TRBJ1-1	TGTGCCATCGGAAACAGCCAGTTCGCTGAAGCTTTCTTT	CAIGNSQFAEAFF
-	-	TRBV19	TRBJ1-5	TGTGCCAGTAGCACCTCCGGGCGAAGGTATAGCAATCAGCCCCAGCATTTT	CASSTSGRRYSNQPQHF
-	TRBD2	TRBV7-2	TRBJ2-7	TGTGCCAGCAGCTTACCCCTAGCGGGGGGGCGAGACGAGCAGTACTTC	CASSLPLAGGRDEQYF
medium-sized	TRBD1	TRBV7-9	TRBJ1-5	TGTGCCAGCAGCTCCGCGCAGGGGGCAGGGCAGCCCCAGCATTTT	CASSSAQGAGQPQHF
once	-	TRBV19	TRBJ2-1	TGTGCCAGTAGGGGCGGATCGGGGGCCTACAATGAGCAGTTCTTC	CASRGGSGAYNEQFF
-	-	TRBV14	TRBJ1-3	TGTGCCAGCAGCCCCCGAGGCTACTCTGGAAACACCATATATTTT	CASSPRGYSGNTIYF
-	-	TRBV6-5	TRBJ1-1	TGTGCCAGCAGTTCCAAACAGGGAAGGCGTACTGAAGCTTTCTTT	CASSSKQGRRTEAFF
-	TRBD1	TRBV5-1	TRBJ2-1	TGCGCCAGCAGCTTGGGGGGAGCCGGGACAGGGGTCAATGAGCAGTTCTTC	CASSLGGAGTGVNEQFF
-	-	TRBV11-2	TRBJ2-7	TGTGCCAGCAGCTTCCAGGCACCCTACGAGCAGTACTTC	CASSFQAPYEQYF
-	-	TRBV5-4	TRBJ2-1	TGTGCCAGCAGCTGGGGGGCTAGCGGATACAATGAGCAGTTCTTC	CASSWGASGYNEQFF
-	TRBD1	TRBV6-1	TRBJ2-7	TGTGCCAGCAGTGTCATAGAACAGGGGGCTAACGAGCAGTACTTC	CASSVIEQGANEQYF
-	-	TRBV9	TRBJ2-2	TGTGCCAGCAGCGCGAGGAGGGGAGGTACGAACACCGGGGAGCTGTTTTTT	CASSARRGGTNTGELFF
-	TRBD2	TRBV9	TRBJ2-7	TGTGCCAGCAGCCCGACTAGCGGGGGGCCAAGCGGCTACGAGCAGTACTTC	CASSPTSGGPSGYEQYF
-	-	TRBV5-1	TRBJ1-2	TGCGCCAGCAGCTTCATTCAACCGGGACTAGACTACACCTTC	CASSFIQPGLDYTF